The TCR beta chain under discussion was sequenced for a study of T cells in Graves' hyperthyroidism and ophthalmopathy (dated by TCRdb to the late 2010s). About the full investigation: To identify distinguishing TCR V-J signatures, a discovery cohort of about 100 patients was used, comprising 40 to 45 with Graves' ophthalmopathy and 57 with stable Graves' hyperthyroidism. Prospective prediction of ophthalmopathy was tested in an independent validation cohort of some 19 hyperthyroidism patients and around 16 patients who later progressed to ophthalmopathy. The 85 to 100 discovery patients were divided at random into training and test sets in a 7:3 ratio. Thyroid tissue and blood T-cell repertoires from more than five Graves' hyperthyroidism patients were also compared in the study. Following sampling, methimazole starting at 30 mg daily was given to hyperthyroidism patients, and high-dose intravenous methylprednisolone was given to ophthalmopathy patients. The paper describes TCR Vbeta CDR3 sequencing of roughly 130 peripheral blood samples, made up of roughly 45 ophthalmopathy patients, some 76 hyperthyroidism patients and approximately 17 progressor patients.

Stable Graves' hyperthyroidism was defined as no progression to ophthalmopathy during 18 months of follow-up. Hyperthyroidism patients were newly diagnosed, with disease duration under 2 months, and aged 18 to 65 years. Any patient with an uncontrolled infection, another autoimmune disease, pregnancy or lactation was excluded. Diagnoses were based on clinical symptoms, serum thyroxine and TRAb, thyroid ultrasound and orbital computed tomography. Trizol reagent was used to extract total RNA, and RNA quality was then checked on an Agilent 2100 Bioanalyzer. Concerning this clonotype itself: Its antigen is unknown. Base-call qualities are not available, and no considerably larger clone is one nucleotide away.

General findings and caveats noted by the study authors: A 13 V-J signature model separated ophthalmopathy from stable hyperthyroidism, with 87.88% sensitivity and 81.08% specificity in cross-validation and 80%/75% in testing. No statistical method was used to fix the sample size in advance, and group allocation was not hidden from the investigators. Blood samples also contained most of the expanded thyroid clonotypes (frequency above 0.001), which suggests that blood repertoires may reflect thyroid immune responses. In validation, progression to ophthalmopathy was predicted by the model with around 71% sensitivity and 72% to 85% specificity, a median of about 6 months before onset.

Spanning cysteine to phenylalanine, the CDR3 consists of 14 amino acids. CDR3 DNA is the only sequence kept; it has 42 bases, read in frame from the first base. The junction shows trimming of 2 bases on V and 5 bases on J, and the gene matches do not reach 5 bases of it. CDR1 and CDR2 (SGHTA, FQGNSA) derive from the germline V gene. The TCR beta CDR3 regions were amplified from the RNA transcripts. A first-round RT-PCR of the TCR CDR3 used the HTBI primer set with the Qiagen OneStep RT-PCR kit. A second multiplex PCR round built the libraries, followed by size selection and purification. Paired-end sequencing of the libraries was performed with 100 bp reads on an Illumina HiSeq2000. The authors' analysis ran thus. SOAPnuke was used to process the raw data, with reads discarded if the reads contained adapters or uncalled bases, had a mean Phred below 15, or lacked an exact constant-primer or identifier match. COPE v1.2.5 was used to merge the high-quality paired reads, and each unique nucleotide sequence was defined as a clonotype. MiTCR v1.1 was used to align the clonotypes against IMGT TRBV, TRBD and TRBJ reference segments. The analysis included only V-J combinations with a frequency above 0.0001, which together covered approximately 99% of the repertoires. A TCS score was defined as the ratio between F50 (clonal expansion) and ExV (chaos), using BLOSUM62-based TCRdist between CDR3 peptides within each V-J. Welch's t-statistics and random forest reduced around 520 V-J features to roughly 13, which were used in a naive Bayes classifier (R e1071). The similarity between thyroid and blood repertoires was quantified using the Morisita-Horn index. Using fastp at Q25 and MiXCR, TCRdb reprocessed the public reads and kept productive beta chains. Rows merge per CDR3 protein into single entries with the most common DNA and genes. These V and J calls originate from TCRdb's pipeline instead of the authors' own analysis. For this sample the table gives tens of thousands of distinct CDR3 sequences, of which roughly 51% were detected only once. The ten largest clones add up to under 35% of the sample.

This TCR was recovered from a man between 18 and 29 years old with Graves' hyperthyroidism. Sequencing used peripheral blood or thyroid tissue (not recorded which). The chain couples TRBV7-2 to TRBJ1-2, with 7 junctional bases fitting TRBD1. DNA sequence: TGTGCCAGCAGCTTAAGACAGGGTTTATATGGCTACACCTTC. The resulting protein is CASSLRQGLYGYTF.